This T cell receptor beta chain was recorded in a study of shared clonotypes between healthy human individuals. Overall study: Two women and a few men aged 18 to 49 served as donors. CD8 memory received one plate per donor, CD8 naive two, CD4 memory three and CD4 naive three. Study-level results: Rarefaction gave evidence that sorted-subset sequencing remained incomplete despite large depth. Memory subsets generally showed smaller estimated richness than naive subsets did.

About this clone: Its antigen is as yet unknown.

Here immunoSEQ multiplex PCR was the method, and the copy in TCRdb shows in-frame clones only, minus some. Of approximately 980,000 clones in the sample, 70% to 85% were seen once. The junction had 4 bases not matched to a gene; V was cut back by 5 bases and J by 8 bases. This CDR3 has 12 residues. Germline CDR1 and CDR2: SGHNT and YENEEA. This receptor was identified in a young man in good health. This chain uses TRBV11-3 with TRBJ2-5, with 8 positions matching TRBD1. The sample comprised memory CD4+ T cells sorted from blood. Specified subset: CD45RA-negative fraction. For the CDR3, the DNA is TGTGCCAGCAGCCGGGACAGGAGTACCCAGTACTTC. This codes for CASSRDRSTQYF. Variable domain in full (rest from reference TRBV11-3 and TRBJ2-5): EAGVVQSPRYKIIEKKQPVAFWCNPISGHNTLYWYLQNLGQGPELLIRYENEEAVDDSQLPKDRFSAERLKGVDSTLKIQPAELGDSAVYLCASSRDRSTQYFGPGTRLLVL.